This T cell receptor beta chain was captured in a study of blood T cell repertoires in COVID-19. Study information: Spain, Italy and the United States supplied samples that represented acute and convalescent COVID-19. The analysed material was cDNA or gDNA that came from T cells, B-cell-depleted T cells, or PBMCs.

The age range of participants was about 18 to 100 years, with residence in around 22 US areas. Cohorts were assigned according to the clinical history that participants reported. This clone was counted once. The protocol was immunoSEQ multiplex PCR, while the TCRdb copy is restricted to in-frame clones and leaves out a portion. In the table there are about 480,000 clones, roughly nine tenths of which are singletons. This CDR3 region has 14 residues. Looked up from germline, CDR1 is KGHSH and CDR2 is LQKENI. V dropped 0 bases and J dropped 1 base, with 5 bases sitting between them. The TCR originated in a woman aged 18-30 years with acute COVID-19. The J gene is TRBJ2-3, the V gene TRBV18; no definite D call. The sequenced material came from PBMCs or T cells enriched from blood (not recorded which). The CDR3 DNA sequence: TGTGCCAGCTCACCACCTAGCCGCACAGATACGCAGTATTTT. Translated, it gives CASSPPSRTDTQYF.